Presented here are 19 T cell receptor beta chains from one specimen sequenced in a study of blood T cells in healthy people across ages. A second PCR, run for about 7 to 11 cycles, used a sample-barcoded 5' primer plus a J-beta primer mix. MiXCR, run by TCRdb on the 5' RACE reads, gives a single entry per CDR3 protein. There are 1.5 million to 2 million distinct CDR3 sequences in the sample; approximately 40% occur only once, and about 23% lies in the top ten. The sequencing input was blood. Source of these receptors: a human donor in good health.

This clonotype appeared a few times. The V gene is TRBV4-1, the J gene TRBJ1-4; D is ambiguous. Germline CDR1 MGHRA, CDR2 YSYEKL. The CDR3 spans 15 residues. V was clipped by 0 bases and J by 7 bases, with 12 bases between them. The CDR3 DNA follows: TGCGCCAGCAGCCAAGAAGTGGGGTGGGTTGAAAAACTGTTTTTT. It translates to CASSQEVGWVEKLFF.

This clonotype was seen a few times. The CDR3 DNA is TGTGCCAGCAGCCTACAGGGTTTAGTTTCGGAGACCCAGTACTTC. Amino acid sequence: CASSLQGLVSETQYF. V gene TRBV6-2 or TRBV6-3 combines with J gene TRBJ2-5; maybe TRBD1 (6 bases). The CDR3 length is 15 residues. V lost 6 bases to trimming and J lost 5 bases, with 19 bases between them. Germline assignment: CDR1 MNHEY and CDR2 SVGEGT.

This clonotype was picked up many times. The V gene is TRBV5-1, the J gene TRBJ1-4; D possibly corresponds to TRBD1 (5 bases). Trimming removed 5 bases at V and 8 bases at J, with 19 bases between. The CDR3 has 15 amino acids. Per the germline V gene, CDR1 is SGHRS and CDR2 is YFSETQ. CDR3 nucleotides: TGCGCCAGCAGAATTGCCGGGACCGGCCAAGAAAAACTGTTTTTT. Translating it yields CASRIAGTGQEKLFF.

This clonotype was observed a few times. The chain couples TRBV20-1 to TRBJ1-2; TRBD1 matches at 8 bases. V lost 1 base, J lost 1 base, and 14 bases stayed unmatched. Germline lookup yields CDR1 DFQATT and CDR2 SNEGSKA (reference sequence). CDR3 length: 18 residues. The CDR3 nucleotides are TGCAGTGCTAGAGGGCGGTCGGGGACAGGCGTCGTTAACTATGGCTACACCTTC. Encoded protein: CSARGRSGTGVVNYGYTF.

The sample holds many counts of this clonotype. The chain combines TRBV6-5 with TRBJ2-7; D is perhaps TRBD1 (5 bases). In germline, CDR1 is MNHEY, CDR2 SVGAGI. CDR3 size: 13 residues. Between the trimmed V and J ends, which lost 0 bases and 4 bases, there was a span of 7 bases. The CDR3 sequence: CASSYSTAYEQYF. CDR3 coding DNA: TGTGCCAGCAGTTACTCGACAGCTTACGAGCAGTACTTC.

This rearrangement joins TRBV29-1 to TRBJ1-1; D unclear. Germline lookup yields CDR1 SQVTM and CDR2 ANQGSEA. V was clipped by 4 bases and J by 4 bases, with 13 bases between them. The CDR3 is 13 amino acids. For the CDR3, the DNA is TGCAGCGTTGTCGGTCAGCGGGGCACTGAAGCTTTCTTT. Its translation: CSVVGQRGTEAFF.

There are many counts of this clonotype. V usage is TRBV29-1 and J usage is TRBJ2-7; 9 bases are shared with TRBD1. CDR3 size: 12 residues. V gave up 4 bases and J gave up 6 bases; unmatched junction bases: 4. Germline-derived CDR1 and CDR2 are SQVTM and ANQGSEA. The CDR3 is CSVGTGAGEQYF. CDR3 coding DNA: TGCAGCGTTGGGACAGGGGCTGGCGAGCAGTACTTC.

The genes are TRBV12-3 or TRBV12-4 and TRBJ2-7, with 7 positions matching TRBD2. The DNA end is a closer match to TRBJ2-5, so the J assignment may be wrong. The CDR3 consists of 15 residues. The CDR3 DNA reads TGTGCCAGCAGTTTTGGGGGGGGGTCTCGGGAGACCCAGTACTTC. This codes for CASSFGGGSRETQYF.

There are many counts of this clonotype. The chain couples TRBV29-1 to TRBJ2-6, with TRBD1 as a possible D gene (6 bases). The CDR3 has 16 amino acids. CDR1 SQVTM and CDR2 ANQGSEA come from the germline V gene. V gave up 6 bases and J gave up 0 bases, with 15 bases separating them. CDR3 sequence: CSVLTGMGSGANVLTF. The CDR3 region has the DNA TGCAGCGTCCTGACAGGTATGGGCTCTGGGGCCAACGTCCTGACTTTC.

This clonotype was seen only a few times. CDR3 in DNA: TGTGCCAGCAGCTTCGGTGGGGGCCAGCTCGGGGACGAGCAGTACTTC. Its translation: CASSFGGGQLGDEQYF. The rearrangement links TRBV7-3 to TRBJ2-7; possible D gene TRBD1, 6 bases. Trimming left V 3 bases short and J 5 bases short, with 20 bases between. The CDR3 extends over 16 amino acids. Germline V gene sequence: CDR1 SGHTA, CDR2 FQGTGA. Based on the CDR3 plus reference TRBV7-3 and TRBJ2-7, the full variable domain is GAGVSQTPSNKVTEKGKYVELRCDPISGHTALYWYRQSLGQGPEFLIYFQGTGAADDSGLPNDRFFAVRPEGSVSTLKIQRTERGDSAVYLCASSFGGGQLGDEQYFGPGTRLTVT.

This clonotype was detected a few times. CDR3: CASSTSDEQFF. The CDR3 region has the DNA TGTGCCAGCAGTACTTCAGATGAGCAGTTCTTC. The chain joins TRBV12-3 or TRBV12-4 to TRBJ2-1, with D unresolved. The V and J ends lost 5 bases and 8 bases respectively, with 7 bases between them. The CDR3 consists of 11 residues.

The sample holds one count of this clonotype. The chain joins TRBV20-1 to TRBJ2-3; D is undetermined. Per the germline V gene, CDR1 is DFQATT and CDR2 is SNEGSKA (reference sequence). Trimming shortened V by 6 bases and J by 6 bases, and 19 bases separated the two germline ends. The CDR3 has 14 amino acids. CDR3 sequence: CSAVLTGWTDTQYF. The CDR3 DNA sequence: TGCAGTGCGGTCCTGACTGGGTGGACGGATACGCAGTATTTT.

This clonotype was counted only a few times. The CDR3 loop reads CSATTQYRAGYTF. Written as DNA, the CDR3 is TGCAGCGCCACCACACAATACAGGGCTGGCTACACCTTC. V gene TRBV29-1 combines with J gene TRBJ1-2; D might be TRBD1 (6 bases). Germline-derived CDR1 and CDR2 are SQVTM and ANQGSEA. The CDR3 consists of 13 residues. V dropped 7 bases and J dropped 7 bases, with 19 bases sitting between them.

This clonotype occurred many times. The CDR3 loop is CASGWDSPPGDIQYF. DNA of the CDR3: TGTGCTAGTGGTTGGGACAGTCCCCCGGGGGACATTCAGTACTTC. The V and J genes are TRBV12-5 and TRBJ2-4, with D possibly matching TRBD1 (7 bases). The CDR3 length is 15 residues. Per germline, CDR1 LGHNT and CDR2 FRNRAP. The germline V and J ends were trimmed by 4 bases and 8 bases, with 18 bases remaining between them.

This clonotype showed up many times. The chain is built from TRBV28 and TRBJ2-1, with TRBD1 as a possible D gene (6 bases). The germline CDR1 and CDR2 sequences are MDHEN and SYDVKM. CDR3 length: 14 amino acids. V was pared by 2 bases and J by 3 bases, with 8 bases between. The CDR3, as DNA: TGTGCCAGCAGTTTAGAGGACAGCTACAATGAGCAGTTCTTC. It yields the protein CASSLEDSYNEQFF.

The chain uses TRBV6-2 or TRBV6-3 and TRBJ2-5, with D unclear. The CDR3 covers 15 residues. The germline V gene has CDR1 MNHEY and CDR2 SVGEGT. Trimming removed 1 base from V and 3 bases from J, with 12 bases in between. This CDR3 is CASSYWIGIEETQYF. The DNA for the CDR3 is TGTGCCAGCAGTTACTGGATCGGCATAGAAGAGACCCAGTACTTC.

J is TRBJ2-5 and V is TRBV5-1, with D possibly TRBD2 on 7 matching bases. The CDR3 runs 15 residues. Germline V gene lookup returns CDR1 SGHRS and CDR2 YFSETQ. Trimming shortened V by 1 base and J by 2 bases, and 12 bases separated the two germline ends. The CDR3 DNA reads TGCGCCAGCAGCTTGTTCGGGGGGCCGCAAGAGACCCAGTACTTC. Residues: CASSLFGGPQETQYF.

This clonotype was seen only a few times. This chain links TRBV20-1 with TRBJ2-7; maybe TRBD2 (5 bases). CDR1 is DFQATT, CDR2 SNEGSKA, per germline (reference sequence). The CDR3 length is 13 residues. The V end lost 5 bases, the J end lost 0 bases, and 11 bases lay between the germline ends. The CDR3 bases are TGCAGTGCTGCCGAGGGTAGCTCCTACGAGCAGTACTTC. Its protein product is CSAAEGSSYEQYF.

The chain uses TRBV20-1 and TRBJ2-6; no clear D. V dropped 1 base and J dropped 0 bases, with 10 bases sitting between them. The CDR3 consists of 16 residues. Per the germline V gene, CDR1 is DFQATT and CDR2 is SNEGSKA (reference sequence). The CDR3 spells CSARGYTSSGANVLTF. Here the CDR3 DNA reads TGCAGTGCTAGAGGTTACACGAGCTCTGGGGCCAACGTCCTGACTTTC.